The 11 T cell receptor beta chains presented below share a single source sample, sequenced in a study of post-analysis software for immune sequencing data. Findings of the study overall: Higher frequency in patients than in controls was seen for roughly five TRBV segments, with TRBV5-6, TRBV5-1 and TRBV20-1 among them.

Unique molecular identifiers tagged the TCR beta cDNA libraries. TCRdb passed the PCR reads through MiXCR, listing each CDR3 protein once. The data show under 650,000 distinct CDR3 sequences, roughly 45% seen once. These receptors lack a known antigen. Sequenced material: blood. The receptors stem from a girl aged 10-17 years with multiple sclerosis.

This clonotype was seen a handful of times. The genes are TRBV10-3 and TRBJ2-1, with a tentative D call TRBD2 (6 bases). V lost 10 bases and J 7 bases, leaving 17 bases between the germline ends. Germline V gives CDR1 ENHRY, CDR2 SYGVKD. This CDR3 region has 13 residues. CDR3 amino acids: CATVHGGQNEQFF. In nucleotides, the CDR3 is TGTGCCACGGTACATGGAGGGCAAAATGAGCAGTTCTTC.

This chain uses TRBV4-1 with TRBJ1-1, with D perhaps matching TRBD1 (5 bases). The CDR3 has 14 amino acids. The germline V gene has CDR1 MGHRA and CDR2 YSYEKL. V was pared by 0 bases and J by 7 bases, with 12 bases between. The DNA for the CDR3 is TGCGCCAGCAGCCAAGACCCAGGGACGGGTGAAGCTTTCTTT. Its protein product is CASSQDPGTGEAFF.

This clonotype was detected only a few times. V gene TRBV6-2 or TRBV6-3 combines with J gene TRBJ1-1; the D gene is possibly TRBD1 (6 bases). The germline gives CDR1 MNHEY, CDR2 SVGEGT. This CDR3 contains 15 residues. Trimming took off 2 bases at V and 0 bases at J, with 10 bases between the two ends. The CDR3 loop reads CASSYRDIMNTEAFF. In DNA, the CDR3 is TGTGCCAGCAGTTACCGGGACATTATGAACACTGAAGCTTTCTTT.

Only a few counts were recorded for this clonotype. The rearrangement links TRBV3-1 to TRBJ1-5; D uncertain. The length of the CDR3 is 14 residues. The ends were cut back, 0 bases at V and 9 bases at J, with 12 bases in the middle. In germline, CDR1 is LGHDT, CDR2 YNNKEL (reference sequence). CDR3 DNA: TGTGCCAGCAGCCAAGATTTTCCCCCTGGGCCCCAGCATTTT. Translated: CASSQDFPPGPQHF.

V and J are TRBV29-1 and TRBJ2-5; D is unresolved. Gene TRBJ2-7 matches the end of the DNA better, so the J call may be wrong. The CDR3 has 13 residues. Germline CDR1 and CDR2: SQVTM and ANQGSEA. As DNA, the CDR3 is TGCAGCGTGTGTCGACTGGGATCCTACGAGCAGTACTTC. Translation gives CSVCRLGSYEQYF.

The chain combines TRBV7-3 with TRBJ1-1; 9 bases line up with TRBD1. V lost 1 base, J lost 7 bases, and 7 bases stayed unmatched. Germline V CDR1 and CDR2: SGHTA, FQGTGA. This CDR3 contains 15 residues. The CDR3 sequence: CASSLSGGTGFEAFF. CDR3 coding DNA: TGTGCCAGCAGCTTAAGTGGAGGGACAGGGTTTGAAGCTTTCTTT.

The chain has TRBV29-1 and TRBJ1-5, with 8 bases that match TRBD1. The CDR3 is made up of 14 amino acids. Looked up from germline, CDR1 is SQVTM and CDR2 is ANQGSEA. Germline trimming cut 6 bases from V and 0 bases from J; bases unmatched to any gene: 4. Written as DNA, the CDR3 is TGCAGCGTGAAGCAGGGGGCTAGCAATCAGCCCCAGCATTTT. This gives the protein CSVKQGASNQPQHF.

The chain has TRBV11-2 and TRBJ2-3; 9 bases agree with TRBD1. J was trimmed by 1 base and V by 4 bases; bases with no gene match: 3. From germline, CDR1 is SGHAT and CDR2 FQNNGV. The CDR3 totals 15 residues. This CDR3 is CASSSQGAGTDTQYF. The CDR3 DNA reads TGTGCCAGCAGCTCACAGGGGGCCGGCACAGATACGCAGTATTTT.

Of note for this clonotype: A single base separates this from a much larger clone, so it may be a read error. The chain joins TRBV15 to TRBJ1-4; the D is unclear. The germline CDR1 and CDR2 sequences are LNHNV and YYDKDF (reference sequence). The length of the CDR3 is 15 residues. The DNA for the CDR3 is TGTGCCACCAGCAGAGATAGAGGCCCTAATGAAAAACGGTTTTTT. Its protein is CATSRDRGPNEKRFF.

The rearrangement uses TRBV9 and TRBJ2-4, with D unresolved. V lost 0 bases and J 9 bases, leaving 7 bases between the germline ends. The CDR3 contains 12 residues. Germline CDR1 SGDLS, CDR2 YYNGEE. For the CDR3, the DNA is TGTGCCAGCAGCGTAGACGGTACCATTCAGTACTTC. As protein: CASSVDGTIQYF.

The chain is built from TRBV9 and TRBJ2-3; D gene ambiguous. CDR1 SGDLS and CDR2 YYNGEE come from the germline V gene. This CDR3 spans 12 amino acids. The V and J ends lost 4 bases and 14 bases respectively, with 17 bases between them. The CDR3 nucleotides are TGTGCCAGCAGCCCACGAACAGCCCCGGGGTATTTT. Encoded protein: CASSPRTAPGYF.